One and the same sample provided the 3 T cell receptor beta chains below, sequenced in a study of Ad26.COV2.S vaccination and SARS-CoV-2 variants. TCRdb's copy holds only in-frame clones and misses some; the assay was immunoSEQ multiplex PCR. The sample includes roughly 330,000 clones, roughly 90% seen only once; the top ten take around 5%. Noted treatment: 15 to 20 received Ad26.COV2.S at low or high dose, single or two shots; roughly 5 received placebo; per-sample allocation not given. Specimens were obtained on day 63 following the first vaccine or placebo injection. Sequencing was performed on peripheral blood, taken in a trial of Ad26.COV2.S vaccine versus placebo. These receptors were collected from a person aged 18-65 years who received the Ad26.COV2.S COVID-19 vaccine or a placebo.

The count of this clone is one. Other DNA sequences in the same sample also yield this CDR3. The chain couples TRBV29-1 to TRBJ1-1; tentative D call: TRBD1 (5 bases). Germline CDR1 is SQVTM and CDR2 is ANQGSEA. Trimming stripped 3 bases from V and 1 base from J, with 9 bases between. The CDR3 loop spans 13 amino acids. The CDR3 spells CSVERGANTEAFF. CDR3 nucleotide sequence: TGCAGCGTTGAGAGGGGCGCGAACACTGAAGCTTTCTTT.

The CDR3 reads CASSKTGYSPLHF. As DNA, the CDR3 is TGTGCCAGCAGCAAAACAGGGTATTCACCCCTCCACTTT. The chain combines TRBV7-2 with TRBJ1-6, with D possibly being TRBD1 (6 bases). This CDR3 has 13 amino acids. CDR1 SGHTA and CDR2 FQGNSA come from the germline V gene. Deletions cut 5 bases from V and 8 bases from J, with 10 bases between.

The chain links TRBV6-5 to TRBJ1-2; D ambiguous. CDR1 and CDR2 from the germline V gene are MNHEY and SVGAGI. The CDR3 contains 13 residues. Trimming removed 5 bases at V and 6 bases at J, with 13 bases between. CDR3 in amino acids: CASSTGPWDGYTF. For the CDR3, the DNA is TGTGCCAGCAGTACCGGACCGTGGGATGGCTACACCTTC.